This T cell receptor (beta chain) was profiled in a study of T cell responses to AZD1222 COVID-19 vaccine. Across the whole study: Second doses at about 4 or about 12 weeks were pooled.

Here immunoSEQ multiplex PCR was the method, and the copy in TCRdb shows in-frame clones only, minus some. The sample has over 60,000 clones, around 87% seen once; the top ten hold nearly 25%. A remark on this clone: Its antigen is as yet unknown.

V was pared by 0 bases and J by 4 bases, with 14 bases between. Germline-derived CDR1 and CDR2 are SGHRS and YFSETQ. This CDR3 contains 16 residues. Findings and limits, study-wide: White British ancestry dominated among donors, who included more females, and clonal diversity was possibly underestimated.

The receptor's source is an adult in good health. The chain joins TRBV5-1 to TRBJ1-5; D unclear. Source: peripheral blood, taken on day 0 of AZD1222 vaccination. The CDR3 DNA follows: TGCGCCAGCAGCTTGGGCCCAGCGGCGTCAAATCAGCCCCAGCATTTT. Its protein product is CASSLGPAASNQPQHF.